Described below is a single TCR beta chain sequence and its context. These data are taken from a study of early stage breast cancer tumors. Germline assignment: CDR1 MNHEY and CDR2 SMNVEV (reference sequence). The CDR3 is 13 residues long. V was pared by 8 bases and J by 4 bases, with 7 bases of the junction left unmatched. Data came from immunoSEQ multiplex PCR; TCRdb stores just in-frame clones and leaves some out. The sample has approximately 8,000 clones; 70% to 85% are singletons. This rearrangement joins TRBV27 to TRBJ1-2; 7 positions match TRBD1. Sequenced: normal breast tissue next to the tumor. This sequence was found in a person aged 55 to 75 with breast cancer. The CDR3 region is CASRPTGSYGYTF. The CDR3 region has the DNA TGTGCCAGCCGACCGACAGGGAGCTATGGCTACACCTTC.